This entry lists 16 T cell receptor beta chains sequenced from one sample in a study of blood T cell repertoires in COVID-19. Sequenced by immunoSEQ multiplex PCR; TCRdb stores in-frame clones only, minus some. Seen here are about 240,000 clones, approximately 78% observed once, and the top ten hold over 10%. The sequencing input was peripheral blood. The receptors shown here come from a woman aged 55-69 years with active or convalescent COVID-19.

The CDR3 DNA reads as TGTGCCAGCAGTTTAGAGGACACTGAAGCTTTCTTT. Translated, it gives CASSLEDTEAFF. The V gene is TRBV28, the J gene TRBJ1-1; D not certain. CDR3 length: 12 residues. Trimming took off 2 bases at V and 3 bases at J, with 4 bases between the two ends. Germline CDR1 is MDHEN and CDR2 is SYDVKM. The full variable domain, with the rest looked up from reference TRBV28 and TRBJ1-1, is DVKVTQSSRYLVKRTGEKVFLECVQDMDHENMFWYRQDPGLGLRLIYFSYDVKMKEKGDIPEGYSVSREKKERFSLILESASTNQTSMYLCASSLEDTEAFFGQGTRLTVV.

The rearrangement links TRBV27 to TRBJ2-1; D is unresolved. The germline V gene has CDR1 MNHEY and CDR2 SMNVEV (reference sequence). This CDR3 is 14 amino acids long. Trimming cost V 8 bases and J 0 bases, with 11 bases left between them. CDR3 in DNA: TGTGCCAGCGCACTTTTGAGCTCCTACAATGAGCAGTTCTTC. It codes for CASALLSSYNEQFF.

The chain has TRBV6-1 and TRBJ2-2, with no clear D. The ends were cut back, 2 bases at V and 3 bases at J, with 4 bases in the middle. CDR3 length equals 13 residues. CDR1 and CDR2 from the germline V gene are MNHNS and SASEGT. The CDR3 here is CASSEQDTGELFF. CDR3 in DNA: TGTGCCAGCAGTGAACAGGACACCGGGGAGCTGTTTTTT.

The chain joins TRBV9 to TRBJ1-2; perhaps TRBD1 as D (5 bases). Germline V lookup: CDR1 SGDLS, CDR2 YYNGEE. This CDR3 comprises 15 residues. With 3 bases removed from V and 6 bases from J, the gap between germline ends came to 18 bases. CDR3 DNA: TGTGCCAGCAGCGCGGGGGTCGGAGGTGATCATGGCTACACCTTC. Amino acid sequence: CASSAGVGGDHGYTF.

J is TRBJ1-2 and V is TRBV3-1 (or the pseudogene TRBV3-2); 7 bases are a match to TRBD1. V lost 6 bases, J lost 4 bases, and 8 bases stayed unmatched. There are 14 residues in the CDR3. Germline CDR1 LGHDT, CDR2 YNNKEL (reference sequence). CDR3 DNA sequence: TGTGCCAGCAGACCCATCGGGACAGTCTATGGCTACACCTTC. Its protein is CASRPIGTVYGYTF.

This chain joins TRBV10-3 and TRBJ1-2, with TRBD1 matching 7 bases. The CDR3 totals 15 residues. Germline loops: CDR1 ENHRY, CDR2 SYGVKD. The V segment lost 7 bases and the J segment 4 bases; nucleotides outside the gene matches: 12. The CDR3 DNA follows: TGTGCCATCAACACACAGACCGACAGGGTCTATGGCTACACCTTC. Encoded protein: CAINTQTDRVYGYTF.

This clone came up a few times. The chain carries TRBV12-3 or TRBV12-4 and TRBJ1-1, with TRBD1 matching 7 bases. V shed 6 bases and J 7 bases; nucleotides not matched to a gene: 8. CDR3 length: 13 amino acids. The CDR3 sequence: CASSLDRPLEAFF. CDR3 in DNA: TGTGCCAGCAGCCTGGACAGGCCCCTTGAAGCTTTCTTT.

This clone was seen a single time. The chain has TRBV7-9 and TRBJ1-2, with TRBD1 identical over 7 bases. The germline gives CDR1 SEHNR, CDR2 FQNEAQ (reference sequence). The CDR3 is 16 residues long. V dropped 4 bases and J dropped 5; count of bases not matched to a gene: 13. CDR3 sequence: CASSSRQGLSRYGYTF. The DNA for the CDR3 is TGTGCCAGCAGCTCTCGACAGGGTCTTTCTCGGTATGGCTACACCTTC.

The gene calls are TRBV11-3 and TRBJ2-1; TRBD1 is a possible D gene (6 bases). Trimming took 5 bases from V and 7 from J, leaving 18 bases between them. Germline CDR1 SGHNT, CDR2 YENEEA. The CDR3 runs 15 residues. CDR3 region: CASSQGTSRENEQFF. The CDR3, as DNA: TGTGCCAGCAGCCAGGGGACGAGCAGGGAAAATGAGCAGTTCTTC.

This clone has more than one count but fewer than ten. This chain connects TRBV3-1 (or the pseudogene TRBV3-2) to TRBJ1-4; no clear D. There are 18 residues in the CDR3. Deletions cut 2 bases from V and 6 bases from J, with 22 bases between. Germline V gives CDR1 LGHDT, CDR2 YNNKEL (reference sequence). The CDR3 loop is CASSQSMNSWRAYEKLFF. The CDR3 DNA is TGTGCCAGCAGCCAATCAATGAATAGTTGGAGGGCCTATGAAAAACTGTTTTTT.

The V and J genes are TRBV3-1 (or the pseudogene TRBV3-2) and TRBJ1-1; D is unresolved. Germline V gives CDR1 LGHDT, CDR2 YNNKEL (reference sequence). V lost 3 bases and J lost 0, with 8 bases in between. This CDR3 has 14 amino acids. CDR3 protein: CASSHSQLNTEAFF. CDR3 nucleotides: TGTGCCAGCAGCCACTCACAGTTGAACACTGAAGCTTTCTTT.

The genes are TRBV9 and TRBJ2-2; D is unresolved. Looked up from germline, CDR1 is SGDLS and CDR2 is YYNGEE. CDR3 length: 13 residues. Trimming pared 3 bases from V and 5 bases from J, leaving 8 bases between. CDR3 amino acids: CASSATLTGELFF. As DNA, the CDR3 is TGTGCCAGCAGCGCTACACTAACCGGGGAGCTGTTTTTT.

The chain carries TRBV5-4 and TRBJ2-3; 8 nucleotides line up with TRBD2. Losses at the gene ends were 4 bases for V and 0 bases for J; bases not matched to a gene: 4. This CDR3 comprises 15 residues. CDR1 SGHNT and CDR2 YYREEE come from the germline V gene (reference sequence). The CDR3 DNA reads TGTGCCAGCAGCCCGGGGGGGCCTAGCACAGATACGCAGTATTTT. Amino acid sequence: CASSPGGPSTDTQYF.

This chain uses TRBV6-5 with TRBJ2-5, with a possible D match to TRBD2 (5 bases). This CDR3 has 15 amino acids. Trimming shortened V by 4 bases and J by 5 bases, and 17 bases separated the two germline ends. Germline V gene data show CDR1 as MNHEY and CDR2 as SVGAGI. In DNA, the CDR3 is TGTGCCAGCAGTTTCCGTGAGGGCTTCCGTGAGACCCAGTACTTC. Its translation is CASSFREGFRETQYF.

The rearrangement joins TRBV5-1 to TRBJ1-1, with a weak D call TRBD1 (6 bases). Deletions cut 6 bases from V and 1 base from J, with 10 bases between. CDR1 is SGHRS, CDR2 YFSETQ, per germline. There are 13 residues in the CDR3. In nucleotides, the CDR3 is TGCGCCAGCACACAGGGTGGGAACACTGAAGCTTTCTTT. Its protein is CASTQGGNTEAFF.

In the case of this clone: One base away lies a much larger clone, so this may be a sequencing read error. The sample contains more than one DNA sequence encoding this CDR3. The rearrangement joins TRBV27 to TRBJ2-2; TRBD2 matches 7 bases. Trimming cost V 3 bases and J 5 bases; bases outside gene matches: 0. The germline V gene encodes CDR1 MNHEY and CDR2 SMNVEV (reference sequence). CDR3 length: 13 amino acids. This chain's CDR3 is CASSLGGTGELFF. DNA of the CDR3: TGTGCCAGCAGTTTGGGGGGGACCGGGGAGCTGTTTTTT.